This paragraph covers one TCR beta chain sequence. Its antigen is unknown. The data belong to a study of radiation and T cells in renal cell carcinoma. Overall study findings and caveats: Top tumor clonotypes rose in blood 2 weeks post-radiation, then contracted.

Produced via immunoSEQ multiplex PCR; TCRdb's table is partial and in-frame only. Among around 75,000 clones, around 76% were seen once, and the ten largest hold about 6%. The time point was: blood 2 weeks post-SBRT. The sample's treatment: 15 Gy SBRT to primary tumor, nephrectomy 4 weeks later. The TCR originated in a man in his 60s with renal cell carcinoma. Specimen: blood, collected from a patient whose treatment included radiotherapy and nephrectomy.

CDR3 in DNA: TGTGCCAGTAGTATAGGCCACCCCGGCCCCTACGAGCAGTACTTC. Its translation: CASSIGHPGPYEQYF. The J gene is TRBJ2-7, the V gene TRBV19; D not certain. Trimming removed 1 base at V and 2 bases at J, with 12 bases between. CDR3 length: 15 amino acids. Germline CDR1 reads LNHDA; CDR2 reads SQIVND (reference sequence).